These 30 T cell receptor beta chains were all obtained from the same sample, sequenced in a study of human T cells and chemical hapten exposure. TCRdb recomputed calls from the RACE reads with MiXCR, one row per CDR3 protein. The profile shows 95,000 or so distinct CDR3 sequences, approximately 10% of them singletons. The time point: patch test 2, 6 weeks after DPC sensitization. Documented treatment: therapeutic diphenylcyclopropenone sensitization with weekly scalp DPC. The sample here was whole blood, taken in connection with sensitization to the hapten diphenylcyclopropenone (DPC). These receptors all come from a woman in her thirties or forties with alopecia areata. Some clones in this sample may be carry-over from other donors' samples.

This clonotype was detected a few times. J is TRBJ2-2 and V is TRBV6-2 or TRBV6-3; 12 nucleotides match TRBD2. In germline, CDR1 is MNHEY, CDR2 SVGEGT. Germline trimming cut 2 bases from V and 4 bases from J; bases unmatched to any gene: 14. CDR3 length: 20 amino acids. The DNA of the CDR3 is TGTGCCAGCAGTTACCCGACTAGCGGGAGCAAACACCGGCCCACCGGGGAGCTGTTTTTT. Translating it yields CASSYPTSGSKHRPTGELFF.

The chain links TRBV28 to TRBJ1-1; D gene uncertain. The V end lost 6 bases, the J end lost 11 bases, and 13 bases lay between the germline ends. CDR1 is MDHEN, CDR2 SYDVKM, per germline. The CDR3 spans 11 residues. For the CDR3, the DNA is TGTGCCAGCAGCCAAACACCGTTGGCTTTCTTT. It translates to CASSQTPLAFF. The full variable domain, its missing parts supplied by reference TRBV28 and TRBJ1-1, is DVKVTQSSRYLVKRTGEKVFLECVQDMDHENMFWYRQDPGLGLRLIYFSYDVKMKEKGDIPEGYSVSREKKERFSLILESASTNQTSMYLCASSQTPLAFFGQGTRLTVV.

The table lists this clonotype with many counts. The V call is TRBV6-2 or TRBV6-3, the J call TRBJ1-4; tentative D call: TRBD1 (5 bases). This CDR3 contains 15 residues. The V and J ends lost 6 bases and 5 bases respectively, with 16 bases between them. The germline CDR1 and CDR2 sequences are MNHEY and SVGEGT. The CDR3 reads CASSDRPGRNEKLFF. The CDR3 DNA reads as TGTGCCAGCAGCGACAGACCAGGGAGGAATGAAAAACTGTTTTTT.

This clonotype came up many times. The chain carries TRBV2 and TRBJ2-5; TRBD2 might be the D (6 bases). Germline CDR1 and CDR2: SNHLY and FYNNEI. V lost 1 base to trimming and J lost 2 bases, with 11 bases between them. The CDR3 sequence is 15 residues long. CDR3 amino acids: CASSEGRAGQETQYF. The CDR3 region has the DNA TGTGCCAGCAGTGAAGGTCGGGCGGGGCAAGAGACCCAGTACTTC.

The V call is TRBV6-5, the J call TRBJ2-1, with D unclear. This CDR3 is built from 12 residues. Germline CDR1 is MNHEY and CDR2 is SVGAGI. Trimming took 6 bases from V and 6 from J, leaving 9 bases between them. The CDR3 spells CASSLGPNEQFF. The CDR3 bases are TGTGCCAGCAGCCTCGGCCCCAATGAGCAGTTCTTC.

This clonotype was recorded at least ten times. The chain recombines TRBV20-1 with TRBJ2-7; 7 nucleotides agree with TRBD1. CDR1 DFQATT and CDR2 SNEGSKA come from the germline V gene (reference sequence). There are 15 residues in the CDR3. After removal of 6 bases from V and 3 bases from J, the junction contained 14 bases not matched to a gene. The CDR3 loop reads CSASPSGTDVYEQYF. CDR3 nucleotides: TGCAGTGCGTCTCCCTCCGGGACAGACGTCTACGAGCAGTACTTC.

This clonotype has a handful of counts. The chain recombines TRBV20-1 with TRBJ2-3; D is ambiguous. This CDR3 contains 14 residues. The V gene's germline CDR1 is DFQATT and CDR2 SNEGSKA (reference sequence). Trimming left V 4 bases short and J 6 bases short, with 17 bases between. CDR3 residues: CSAKTPGSGDTQYF. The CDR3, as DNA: TGCAGTGCTAAAACCCCTGGATCCGGGGATACGCAGTATTTT.

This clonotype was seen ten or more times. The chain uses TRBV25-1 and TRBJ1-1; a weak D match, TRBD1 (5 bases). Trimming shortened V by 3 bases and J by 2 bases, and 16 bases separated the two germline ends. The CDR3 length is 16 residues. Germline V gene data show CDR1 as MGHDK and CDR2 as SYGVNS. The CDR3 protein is CASSDGWGSANTEAFF. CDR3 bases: TGTGCCAGCAGTGACGGATGGGGGTCGGCCAACACTGAAGCTTTCTTT.

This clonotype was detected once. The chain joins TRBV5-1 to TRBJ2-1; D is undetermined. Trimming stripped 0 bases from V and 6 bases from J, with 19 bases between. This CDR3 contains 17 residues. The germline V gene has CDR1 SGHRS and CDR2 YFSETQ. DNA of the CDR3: TGCGCCAGCAGCTTGGGCCCCGGCCCTACCCGCCCCAATGAGCAGTTCTTC. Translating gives CASSLGPGPTRPNEQFF.

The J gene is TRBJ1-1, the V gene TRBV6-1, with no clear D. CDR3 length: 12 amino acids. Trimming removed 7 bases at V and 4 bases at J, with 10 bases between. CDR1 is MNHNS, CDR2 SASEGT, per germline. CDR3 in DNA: TGTGCCAGCAAGCGGGCGGGCACTGAAGCTTTCTTT. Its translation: CASKRAGTEAFF.

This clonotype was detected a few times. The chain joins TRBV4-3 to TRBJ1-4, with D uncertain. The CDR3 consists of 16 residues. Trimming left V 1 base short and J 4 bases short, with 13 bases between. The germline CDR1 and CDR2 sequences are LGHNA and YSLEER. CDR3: CASSQGIGLINEKLFF. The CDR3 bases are TGCGCCAGCAGCCAAGGTATCGGACTGATTAATGAAAAACTGTTTTTT.

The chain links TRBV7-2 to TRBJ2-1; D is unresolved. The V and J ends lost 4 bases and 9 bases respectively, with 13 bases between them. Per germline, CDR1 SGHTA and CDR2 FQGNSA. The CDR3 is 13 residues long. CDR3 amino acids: CASSSSTSFEQFF. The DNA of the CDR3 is TGTGCCAGCAGCTCATCGACCTCATTTGAGCAGTTCTTC.

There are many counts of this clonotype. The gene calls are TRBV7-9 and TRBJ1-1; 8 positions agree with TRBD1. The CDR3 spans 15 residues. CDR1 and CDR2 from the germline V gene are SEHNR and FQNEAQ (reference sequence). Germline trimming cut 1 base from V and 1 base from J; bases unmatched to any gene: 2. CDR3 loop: CASSLETGENTEAFF. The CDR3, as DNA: TGTGCCAGCAGCTTAGAGACAGGGGAGAACACTGAAGCTTTCTTT.

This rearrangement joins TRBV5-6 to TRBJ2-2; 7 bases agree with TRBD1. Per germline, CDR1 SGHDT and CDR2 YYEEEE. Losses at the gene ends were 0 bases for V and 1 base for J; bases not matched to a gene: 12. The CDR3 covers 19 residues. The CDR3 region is CASSLAGTVLLLNTGELFF. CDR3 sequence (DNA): TGTGCCAGCAGCTTGGCCGGGACAGTCCTATTATTGAACACCGGGGAGCTGTTTTTT.

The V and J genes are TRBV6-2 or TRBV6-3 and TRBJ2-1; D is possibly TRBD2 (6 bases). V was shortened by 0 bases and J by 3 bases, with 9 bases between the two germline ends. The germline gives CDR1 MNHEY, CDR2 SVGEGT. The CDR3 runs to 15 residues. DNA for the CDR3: TGTGCCAGCAGTTACTCGGTGGAGGGCTACAATGAGCAGTTCTTC. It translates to CASSYSVEGYNEQFF.

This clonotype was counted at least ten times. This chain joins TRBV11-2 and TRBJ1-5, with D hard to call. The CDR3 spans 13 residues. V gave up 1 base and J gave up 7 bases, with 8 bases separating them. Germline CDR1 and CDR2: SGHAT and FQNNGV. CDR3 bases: TGTGCCAGCAGCTTAGGCAGCCGCCAGCCCCAGCATTTT. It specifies CASSLGSRQPQHF.

The chain's CDR3 is CASRTDRGGRTEAFF. DNA of the CDR3: TGTGCCAGCAGAACTGACAGGGGGGGGAGGACTGAAGCTTTCTTT. This chain uses TRBV6-2 or TRBV6-3 with TRBJ1-1; 9 bases are a match to TRBD1. Trimming took 6 bases from V and 5 from J; bases not matched to a gene: 10. CDR1 and CDR2 (germline): MNHEY, SVGEGT. The CDR3 runs to 15 residues.

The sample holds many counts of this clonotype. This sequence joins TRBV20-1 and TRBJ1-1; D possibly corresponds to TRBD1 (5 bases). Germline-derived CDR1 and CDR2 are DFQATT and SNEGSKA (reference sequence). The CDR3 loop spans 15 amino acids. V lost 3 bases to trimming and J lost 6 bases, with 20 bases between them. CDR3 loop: CSARSSSRASAEAFF. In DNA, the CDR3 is TGCAGTGCTAGGTCGTCGAGCAGGGCGAGCGCTGAAGCTTTCTTT.

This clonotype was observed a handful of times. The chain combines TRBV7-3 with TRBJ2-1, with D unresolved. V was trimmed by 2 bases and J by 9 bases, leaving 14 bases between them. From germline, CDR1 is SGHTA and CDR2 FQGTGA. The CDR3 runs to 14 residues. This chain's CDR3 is CASSLSPSLGEQFF. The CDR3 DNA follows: TGTGCCAGCAGCTTATCCCCTAGTCTGGGTGAGCAGTTCTTC.

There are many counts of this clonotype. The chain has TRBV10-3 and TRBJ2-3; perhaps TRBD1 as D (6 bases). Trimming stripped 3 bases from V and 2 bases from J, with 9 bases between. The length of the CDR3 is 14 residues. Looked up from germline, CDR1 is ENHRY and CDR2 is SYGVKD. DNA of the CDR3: TGTGCCATCAGTGATCAGGGGCTCACAGATACGCAGTATTTT. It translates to CAISDQGLTDTQYF.

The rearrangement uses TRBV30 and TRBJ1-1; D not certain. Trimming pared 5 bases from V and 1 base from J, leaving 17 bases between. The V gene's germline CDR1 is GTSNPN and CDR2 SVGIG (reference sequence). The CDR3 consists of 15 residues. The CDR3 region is CAWQKVGSRNTEAFF. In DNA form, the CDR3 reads TGTGCCTGGCAGAAGGTCGGCAGCCGGAACACTGAAGCTTTCTTT.

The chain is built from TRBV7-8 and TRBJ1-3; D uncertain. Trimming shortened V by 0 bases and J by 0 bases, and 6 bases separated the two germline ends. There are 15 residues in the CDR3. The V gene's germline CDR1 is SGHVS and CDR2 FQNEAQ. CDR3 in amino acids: CASSLARSSGNTIYF. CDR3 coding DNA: TGTGCCAGCAGCTTAGCCAGGAGCTCTGGAAACACCATATATTTT.

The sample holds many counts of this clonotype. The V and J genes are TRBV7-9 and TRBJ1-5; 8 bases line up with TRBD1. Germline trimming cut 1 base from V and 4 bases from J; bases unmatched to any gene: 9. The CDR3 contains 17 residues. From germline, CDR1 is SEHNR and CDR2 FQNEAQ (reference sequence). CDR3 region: CASSLGAGQGTNQPQHF. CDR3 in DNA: TGTGCCAGCAGCTTAGGGGCCGGACAGGGAACGAATCAGCCCCAGCATTTT.

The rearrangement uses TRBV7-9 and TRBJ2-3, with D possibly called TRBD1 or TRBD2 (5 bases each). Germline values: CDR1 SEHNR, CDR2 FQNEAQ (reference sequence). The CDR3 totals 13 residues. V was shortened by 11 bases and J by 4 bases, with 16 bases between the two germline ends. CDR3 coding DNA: TGTGCCGGTGACCCCGGGGCCCCAGATACGCAGTATTTT. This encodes CAGDPGAPDTQYF.

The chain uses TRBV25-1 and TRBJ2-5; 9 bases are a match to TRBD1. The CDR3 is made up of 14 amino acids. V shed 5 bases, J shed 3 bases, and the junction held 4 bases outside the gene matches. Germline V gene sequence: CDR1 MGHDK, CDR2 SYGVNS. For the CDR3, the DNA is TGTGCCAGCAGTCCCCGGACAGGGGAAGAGACCCAGTACTTC. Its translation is CASSPRTGEETQYF.

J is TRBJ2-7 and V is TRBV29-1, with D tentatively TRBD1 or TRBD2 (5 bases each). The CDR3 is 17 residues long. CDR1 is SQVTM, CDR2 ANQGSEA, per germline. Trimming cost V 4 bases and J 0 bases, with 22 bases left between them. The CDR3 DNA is TGCAGCGTTGTAGATAACTCCGGGACCGTGAGCTCCTACGAGCAGTACTTC. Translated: CSVVDNSGTVSSYEQYF.

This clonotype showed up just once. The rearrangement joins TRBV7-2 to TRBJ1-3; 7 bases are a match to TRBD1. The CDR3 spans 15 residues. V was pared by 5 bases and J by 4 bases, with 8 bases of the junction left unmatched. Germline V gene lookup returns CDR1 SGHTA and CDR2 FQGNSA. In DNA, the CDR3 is TGTGCCAGCAGCCTCAGGACAGGTCCAGGAAACACCATATATTTT. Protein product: CASSLRTGPGNTIYF.

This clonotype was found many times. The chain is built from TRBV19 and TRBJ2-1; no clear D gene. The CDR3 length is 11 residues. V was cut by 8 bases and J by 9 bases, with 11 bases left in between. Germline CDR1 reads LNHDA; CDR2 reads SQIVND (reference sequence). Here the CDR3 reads CASAATGEQFF. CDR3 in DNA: TGTGCCAGTGCGGCTACGGGTGAGCAGTTCTTC.

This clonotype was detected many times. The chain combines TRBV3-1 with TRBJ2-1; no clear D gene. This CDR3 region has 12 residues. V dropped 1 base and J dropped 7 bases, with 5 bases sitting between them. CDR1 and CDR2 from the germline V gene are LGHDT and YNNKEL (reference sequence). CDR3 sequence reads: CASSQVPNEQFF. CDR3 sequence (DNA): TGTGCCAGCAGCCAAGTTCCAAATGAGCAGTTCTTC.

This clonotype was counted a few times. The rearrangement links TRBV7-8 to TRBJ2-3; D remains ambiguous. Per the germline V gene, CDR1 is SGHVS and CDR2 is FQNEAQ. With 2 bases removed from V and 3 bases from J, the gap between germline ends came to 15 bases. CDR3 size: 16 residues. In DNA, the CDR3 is TGTGCCAGCAGCTTAAGGTTAGGCGGAAGAACAGATACGCAGTATTTT. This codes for CASSLRLGGRTDTQYF.